The clone carrying this T cell receptor (beta chain) was counted between two and nine times. Its antigen is undetermined. The sample comes from a study of response to subunit inactivated influenza vaccine. Findings and limits, study-wide: Authors suggested each seasonal influenza vaccination recruits few new T cells.

V was pared by 6 bases and J by 2 bases, with 14 bases between. The V gene's germline CDR1 is SQVTM and CDR2 ANQGSEA. This CDR3 region has 14 residues. TCRdb re-analysed the RT-PCR reads in MiXCR, keeping a single row per CDR3 protein. The sample contains 400,000 to 650,000 distinct CDR3 sequences, about 7.2% of which appear only once. The material was PBMCs from blood, obtained roughly 24 months after vaccination. The chain is built from TRBV29-1 and TRBJ1-3; no clear D gene. The sequence was obtained from a man aged 50 to 69 who received an inactivated influenza vaccine. This chain's CDR3 is CSVLPAQPGNTIYF. The CDR3 bases are TGCAGCGTCTTACCAGCGCAGCCTGGAAACACCATATATTTT.